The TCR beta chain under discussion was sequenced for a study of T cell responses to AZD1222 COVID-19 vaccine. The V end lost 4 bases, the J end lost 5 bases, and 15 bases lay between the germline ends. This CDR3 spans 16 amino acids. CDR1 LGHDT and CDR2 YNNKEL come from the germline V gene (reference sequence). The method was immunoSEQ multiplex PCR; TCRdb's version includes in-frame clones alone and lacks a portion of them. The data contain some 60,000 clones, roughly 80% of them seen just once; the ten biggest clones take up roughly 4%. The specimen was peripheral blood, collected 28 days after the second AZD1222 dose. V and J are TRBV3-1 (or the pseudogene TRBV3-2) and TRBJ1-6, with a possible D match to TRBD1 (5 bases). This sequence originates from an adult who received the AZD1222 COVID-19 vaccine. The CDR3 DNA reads TGTGCCAGCAGCCCCGGGATCAGGGTTCATAATTCACCCCTCCACTTT. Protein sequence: CASSPGIRVHNSPLHF.